This paragraph covers one T cell receptor (beta chain) sequence. Its antigen is undetermined. This sample is drawn from a study of shared clonotypes between healthy human individuals. Looking at the study overall: Per-donor plates numbered three CD4 naive, three CD4 memory, two CD8 naive and one CD8 memory. Study conclusions and caveats: It was anticipated that sequencing depth would influence how many clonotypes donors shared.

Authors' analysis steps: ImmunoSEQ output held junction-only sequences without quality scores, so filtering differed. The table came from immunoSEQ multiplex PCR; TCRdb's copy has only in-frame clones and leaves some out. V, J and clone size derive from that table, while D and trimming were established from the DNA sequence. The repertoire includes around 2.5 million clones, 93% of them detected once, and 0.36% sits in the top ten. Naive CD4+ cells were CD45RA-selected; the remaining cells were memory. The CDR3 contains 17 residues. CDR1 and CDR2 from the germline V gene are SEHNR and FQNEAQ (reference sequence). Unmatched junction bases numbered 8, after V lost 0 bases and J lost 5 bases.

This receptor was obtained from a man aged 18 to 29 in good health. Some clones in this sample may be carry-over from other donors' samples. This sequence joins TRBV7-9 and TRBJ2-5; 11 bases map to TRBD2. Sequencing was performed on naive CD4+ T cells from PBMCs. As to subset: CD45RA+ positively selected. CDR3 coding DNA: TGTGCCAGCAGCTTAGCTCCTAGCGGGAGGTTTGGGGAGACCCAGTACTTC. Its translation is CASSLAPSGRFGETQYF.